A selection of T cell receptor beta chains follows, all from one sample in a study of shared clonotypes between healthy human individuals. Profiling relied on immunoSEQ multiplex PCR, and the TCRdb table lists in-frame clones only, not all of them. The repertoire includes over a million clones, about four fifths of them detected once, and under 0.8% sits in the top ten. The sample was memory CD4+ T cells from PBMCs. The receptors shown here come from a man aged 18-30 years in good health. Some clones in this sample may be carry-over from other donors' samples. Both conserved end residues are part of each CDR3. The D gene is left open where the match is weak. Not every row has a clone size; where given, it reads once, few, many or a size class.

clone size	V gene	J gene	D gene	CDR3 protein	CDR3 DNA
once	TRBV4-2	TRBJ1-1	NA	CASSQVSYGLTEAFF	TGTGCCAGCAGCCAAGTGAGCTATGGACTCACTGAAGCTTTCTTT
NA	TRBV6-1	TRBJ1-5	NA	CASSETRTKNQPQHF	TGTGCCAGCAGTGAAACGAGGACGAAAAATCAGCCCCAGCATTTT
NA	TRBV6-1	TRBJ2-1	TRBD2	CASSPSGNNEQFF	TGTGCCAGCAGCCCTAGCGGGAACAATGAGCAGTTCTTC
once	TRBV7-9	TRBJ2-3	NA	CASGKPAGAQYF	TGTGCCAGCGGAAAACCCGCGGGTGCGCAGTATTTT
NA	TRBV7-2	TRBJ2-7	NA	CASSPIGERVTYEQYF	TGTGCCAGCAGCCCGATAGGGGAGCGGGTAACTTACGAGCAGTACTTC
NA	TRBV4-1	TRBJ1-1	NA	CASSQDYRGTEAFF	TGCGCCAGCAGCCAAGATTACCGGGGCACTGAAGCTTTCTTT
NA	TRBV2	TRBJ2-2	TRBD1	CASGQGANTGELFF	TGTGCCAGCGGACAGGGGGCGAACACCGGGGAGCTGTTTTTT
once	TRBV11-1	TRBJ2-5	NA	CASSSPAQETQYF	TGTGCCAGCAGTTCCCCGGCCCAAGAGACCCAGTACTTC
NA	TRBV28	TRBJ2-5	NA	CASRSGAKTQYF	TGTGCCAGCAGGTCGGGGGCGAAGACCCAGTACTTC
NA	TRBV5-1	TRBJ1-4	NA	CASSSGPSREKLFF	TGCGCCAGCAGCTCCGGTCCATCTCGGGAAAAACTGTTTTTT
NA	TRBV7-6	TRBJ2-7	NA	CASSSSGPGEQYF	TGTGCCAGCAGTTCTTCCGGGCCCGGTGAGCAGTACTTC
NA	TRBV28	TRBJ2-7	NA	CASRANGLNSYEQYF	TGTGCCAGCAGGGCTAATGGACTGAACTCCTACGAGCAGTACTTC
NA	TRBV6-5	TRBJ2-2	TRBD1	CASSYADRVGTGELFF	TGTGCCAGCAGTTACGCGGACAGGGTGGGCACCGGGGAGCTGTTTTTT
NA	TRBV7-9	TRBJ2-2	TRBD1	CASSSMTGITGELFF	TGTGCCAGCAGCTCAATGACAGGGATCACCGGGGAGCTGTTTTTT
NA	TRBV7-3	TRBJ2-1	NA	CASSPLGATYNEQFF	TGTGCCAGCAGCCCTCTAGGAGCTACCTACAATGAGCAGTTCTTC
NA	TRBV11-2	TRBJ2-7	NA	CASSSMTGSSYEQYF	TGTGCCAGCAGCTCGATGACAGGAAGCTCCTACGAGCAGTACTTC
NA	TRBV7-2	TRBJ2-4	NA	CASSLAGQNIQYF	TGTGCCAGCAGCTTAGCGGGCCAAAACATTCAGTACTTC
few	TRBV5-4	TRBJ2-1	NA	CASSSYMMEFF	TGTGCCAGCAGTTCGTACATGATGGAGTTCTTC
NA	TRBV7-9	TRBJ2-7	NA	CASSLGWDEQYF	TGTGCCAGCAGCTTAGGGTGGGACGAGCAGTACTTC
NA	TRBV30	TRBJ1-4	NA	CAWSRGIREKLFF	TGTGCCTGGAGTAGGGGAATAAGGGAAAAACTGTTTTTT
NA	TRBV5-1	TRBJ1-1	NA	CASTRIGSIGRTEAFF	TGCGCCAGCACTCGAATTGGGAGTATTGGGAGAACTGAAGCTTTCTTT
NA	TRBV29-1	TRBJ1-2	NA	CSVAQGTSRGYTF	TGCAGCGTGGCGCAGGGAACGAGTCGTGGCTACACCTTC
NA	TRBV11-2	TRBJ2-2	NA	CASSLGQLNTGELFF	TGTGCCAGCAGCTTAGGGCAGCTTAACACCGGGGAGCTGTTTTTT
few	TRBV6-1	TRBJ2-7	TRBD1	CASSREGTGGYEQYF	TGTGCCAGCAGTAGAGAAGGGACAGGGGGCTACGAGCAGTACTTC
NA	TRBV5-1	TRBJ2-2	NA	CASSLDPGNTGELFF	TGCGCCAGCAGCTTGGATCCAGGGAACACCGGGGAGCTGTTTTTT
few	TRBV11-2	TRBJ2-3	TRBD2	CASSSGSGAQYF	TGTGCCAGCAGCTCTGGGAGCGGGGCGCAGTATTTT
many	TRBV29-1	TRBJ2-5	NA	CSVEELGETQYF	TGCAGCGTTGAAGAATTGGGTGAGACCCAGTACTTC
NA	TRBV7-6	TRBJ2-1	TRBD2	CASSVLAGGREQFF	TGTGCCAGCAGCGTTCTAGCGGGAGGAAGGGAGCAGTTCTTC
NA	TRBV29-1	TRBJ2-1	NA	CSVNSGYNEQFF	TGCAGCGTAAATAGCGGCTACAATGAGCAGTTCTTC
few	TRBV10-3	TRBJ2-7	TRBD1	CAISEFTRGRGYEQYF	TGTGCCATCAGTGAGTTTACCAGGGGGCGTGGGTACGAGCAGTACTTC
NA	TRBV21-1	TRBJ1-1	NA	CGDPGANTEAFF	TGTGGGGACCCGGGGGCGAACACTGAAGCTTTCTTT
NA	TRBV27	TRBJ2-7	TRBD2	CASSLEAGGGEQYF	TGTGCCAGCAGTTTAGAGGCGGGAGGAGGCGAGCAGTACTTC
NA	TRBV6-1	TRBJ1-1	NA	CASSGSVHTEAFF	TGTGCCAGCAGCGGGAGTGTGCACACTGAAGCTTTCTTT
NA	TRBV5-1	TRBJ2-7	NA	CASSARTHSYEQYF	TGCGCCAGCAGCGCACGGACACATTCCTACGAGCAGTACTTC
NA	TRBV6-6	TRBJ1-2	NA	CASSVRGNYGYTF	TGTGCCAGCAGTGTCAGGGGTAACTATGGCTACACCTTC
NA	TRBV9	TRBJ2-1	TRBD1	CASSVAGTEYNEQFF	TGTGCCAGCAGCGTAGCCGGGACAGAATACAATGAGCAGTTCTTC
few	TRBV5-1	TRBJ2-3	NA	CASSLEGTADTQYF	TGCGCCAGCAGCTTGGAGGGTACCGCAGATACGCAGTATTTT
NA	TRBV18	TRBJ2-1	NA	CASSPRGLHVSYNEQFF	TGTGCCAGCTCACCACGGGGGCTCCATGTCTCCTACAATGAGCAGTTCTTC
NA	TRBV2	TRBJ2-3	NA	CASSPQGTGTDTQYF	TGTGCCAGCAGTCCCCAAGGGACTGGGACAGATACGCAGTATTTT
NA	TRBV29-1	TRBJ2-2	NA	CSVFVGSNTGELFF	TGCAGCGTTTTTGTGGGTTCGAACACCGGGGAGCTGTTTTTT
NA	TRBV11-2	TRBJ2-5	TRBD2	CASRRGFGGRARETQYF	TGTGCCAGCAGGCGGGGGTTCGGTGGGAGGGCCCGGGAGACCCAGTACTTC
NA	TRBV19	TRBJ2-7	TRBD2	CASSSPLAGGYEQYF	TGTGCCAGTAGTAGTCCGCTAGCGGGAGGCTACGAGCAGTACTTC
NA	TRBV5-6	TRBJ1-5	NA	CASSFGMDSNQPQHF	TGTGCCAGCAGCTTTGGTATGGATAGCAATCAGCCCCAGCATTTT
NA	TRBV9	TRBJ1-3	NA	CASSSGGTGNTIYF	TGTGCCAGCAGCTCGGGGGGCACGGGAAACACCATATATTTT
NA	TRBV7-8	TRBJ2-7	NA	CASSLPLTIPYEQYF	TGTGCCAGCAGTCTTCCATTGACAATCCCCTACGAGCAGTACTTC
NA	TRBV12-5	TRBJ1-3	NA	CASGLVVGSSGNTIYF	TGTGCTAGTGGTTTGGTAGTAGGGAGCTCTGGAAACACCATATATTTT
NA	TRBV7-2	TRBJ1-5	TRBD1	CASRFGGTAYSNQPQHF	TGTGCCAGCAGGTTTGGCGGGACAGCGTATAGCAATCAGCCCCAGCATTTT
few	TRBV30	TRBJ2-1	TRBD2	CAWSLGTSGRYNEQFF	TGTGCCTGGAGTTTGGGGACTAGCGGGAGATACAATGAGCAGTTCTTC
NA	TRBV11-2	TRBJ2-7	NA	CASSFLLISNEQYF	TGTGCCAGCAGCTTCTTACTGATTAGCAACGAGCAGTACTTC
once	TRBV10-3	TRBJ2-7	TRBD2	CAISDTPRTSGSYEQYF	TGTGCCATCAGCGATACCCCGCGGACTAGCGGGAGCTACGAGCAGTACTTC
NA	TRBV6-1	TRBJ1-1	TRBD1	CASRRGQGATEAFF	TGTGCCAGCAGGAGGGGACAGGGGGCAACTGAAGCTTTCTTT
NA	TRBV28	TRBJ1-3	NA	CASSRRRHSQSGNTIYF	TGTGCCAGCAGTCGAAGACGACATTCCCAGTCTGGAAACACCATATATTTT
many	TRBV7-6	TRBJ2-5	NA	CASSFGKETQYF	TGTGCCAGCAGCTTCGGGAAAGAGACCCAGTACTTC
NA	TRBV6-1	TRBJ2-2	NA	CASSAMGAATGELFF	TGTGCCAGCAGCGCGATGGGCGCAGCCACCGGGGAGCTGTTTTTT
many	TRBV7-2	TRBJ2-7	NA	CASSRGTGEQYF	TGTGCCAGCAGCCGAGGAACCGGCGAGCAGTACTTC
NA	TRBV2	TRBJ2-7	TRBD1	CASSKTGALIYEQYF	TGTGCCAGCAGCAAGACAGGGGCCCTTATCTACGAGCAGTACTTC
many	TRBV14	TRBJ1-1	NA	CASSQDWGAKTEAFF	TGTGCCAGCAGCCAAGATTGGGGGGCGAAAACTGAAGCTTTCTTT
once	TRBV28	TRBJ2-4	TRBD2	CASSLSAGVLAKNIQYF	TGTGCCAGCAGTTTATCAGCGGGAGTTCTAGCCAAAAACATTCAGTACTTC
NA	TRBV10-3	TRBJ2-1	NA	CAIMDARVGNEQFF	TGTGCCATCATGGACGCGCGCGTCGGAAATGAGCAGTTCTTC
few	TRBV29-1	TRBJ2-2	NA	CSARDYKNTGELFF	TGCAGCGCCCGGGATTACAAAAACACCGGGGAGCTGTTTTTT